These 8 T cell receptor beta chains share one sample of origin, sequenced in a study of blood T cell repertoires in COVID-19. Method: immunoSEQ multiplex PCR; TCRdb's copy keeps in-frame clones and lacks some. Among roughly 90,000 clones listed, approximately 80% were seen once. Specimen: peripheral blood. Every receptor here comes from a human donor in a cohort sampled during active COVID-19.

This clone was seen a single time. The CDR3 loop is CASSGPTGNEKLFF. CDR3 bases: TGTGCCAGCAGTGGACCAACAGGGAATGAAAAACTGTTTTTT. This sequence joins TRBV28 and TRBJ1-4; TRBD1 might be the D (6 bases). Germline values: CDR1 MDHEN, CDR2 SYDVKM. Trimming removed 5 bases from V and 5 bases from J, with 12 bases in between. The CDR3 is made up of 14 amino acids.

The J gene is TRBJ1-6, the V gene TRBV2; no reliable D call. Looked up from germline, CDR1 is SNHLY and CDR2 is FYNNEI. V was pared by 6 bases and J by 11 bases, with 17 bases between. This CDR3 contains 14 residues. The CDR3 DNA follows: TGTGCCAGCAGCCAGAACTTTAACGGGGCACCCCTCCACTTT. Translating it yields CASSQNFNGAPLHF.

This rearrangement joins TRBV28 to TRBJ1-1; no clear D gene. Trimming stripped 1 base from V and 6 bases from J, with 12 bases between. There are 14 residues in the CDR3. Germline CDR1 and CDR2: MDHEN and SYDVKM. The CDR3 DNA is TGTGCCAGCAGTTTATTGGAGAGGATCGCTGAAGCTTTCTTT. This sequence encodes CASSLLERIAEAFF.

The chain employs TRBV5-1 and TRBJ1-2, with D tentatively TRBD1 (5 bases). CDR1 and CDR2 from the germline V gene are SGHRS and YFSETQ. Trimming left V 5 bases short and J 4 bases short, with 21 bases between. This CDR3 spans 16 amino acids. CDR3 protein: CASRSGGSSSPYGYTF. The DNA for the CDR3 is TGCGCCAGCAGGTCGGGGGGGTCGTCGAGCCCCTATGGCTACACCTTC.

This rearrangement joins TRBV6-5 to TRBJ2-1; D is ambiguous. Trimming took 5 bases from V and 3 from J, leaving 11 bases between them. Looked up from germline, CDR1 is MNHEY and CDR2 is SVGAGI. The CDR3 covers 14 residues. The CDR3 bases are TGTGCCAGCAGTACAAACAGTCGCTACAATGAGCAGTTCTTC. This sequence encodes CASSTNSRYNEQFF.

The V call is TRBV14, the J call TRBJ2-3; 7 positions match TRBD1. The CDR3 has 16 residues. The V gene's germline CDR1 is SGHDN and CDR2 FVKESK. Trimming at V came to 4 bases and at J to 5 bases, leaving 12 bases not matched to a gene. The chain's CDR3 is CASSPYNRGGRDTQYF. CDR3 DNA: TGTGCCAGCAGCCCTTACAACAGGGGTGGCAGAGATACGCAGTATTTT.

CDR3 nucleotides: TGTGCCAGCAGCTTAGTCCCCAGTGCTAATGAAAAACTGTTTTTT. It is translated as CASSLVPSANEKLFF. The chain couples TRBV7-9 to TRBJ1-4; D call uncertain. Looked up from germline, CDR1 is SEHNR and CDR2 is FQNEAQ (reference sequence). CDR3 size: 15 residues. V was cut by 1 base and J by 3 bases, with 9 bases left in between.

This chain joins TRBV13 and TRBJ1-2; TRBD1 agrees at 10 bases. This CDR3 comprises 14 residues. CDR1 PRHDT and CDR2 FYEKMQ come from the germline V gene (reference sequence). With 5 bases clipped from V and 7 bases from J, the junction kept 7 bases outside the gene matches. CDR3 bases: TGTGCCAGCAGCCAGAGGACAGGGGGTCGTGGCTACACCTTC. This translates into CASSQRTGGRGYTF. The whole variable domain, filled in from reference TRBV13 and TRBJ1-2, reads AAGVIQSPRHLIKEKRETATLKCYPIPRHDTVYWYQQGPGQDPQFLISFYEKMQSDKGSIPDRFSAQQFSDYHSELNMSSLELGDSALYFCASSQRTGGRGYTFGSGTRLTVV.